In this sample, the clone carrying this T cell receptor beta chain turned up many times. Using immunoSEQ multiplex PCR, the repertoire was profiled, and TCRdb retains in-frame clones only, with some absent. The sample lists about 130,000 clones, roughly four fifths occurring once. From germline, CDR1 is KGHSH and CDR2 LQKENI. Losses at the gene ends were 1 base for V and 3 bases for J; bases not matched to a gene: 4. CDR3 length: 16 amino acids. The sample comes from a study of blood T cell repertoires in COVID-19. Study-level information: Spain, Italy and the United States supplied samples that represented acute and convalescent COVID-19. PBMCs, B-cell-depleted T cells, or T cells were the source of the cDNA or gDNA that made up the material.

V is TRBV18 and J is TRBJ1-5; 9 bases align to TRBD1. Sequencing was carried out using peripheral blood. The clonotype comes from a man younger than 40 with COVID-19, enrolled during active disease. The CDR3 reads CASSPRTGAYNQPQHF. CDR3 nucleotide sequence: TGTGCCAGCTCACCACGGACAGGGGCCTACAATCAGCCCCAGCATTTT. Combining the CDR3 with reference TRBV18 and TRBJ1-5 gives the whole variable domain NAGVMQNPRHLVRRRGQEARLRCSPMKGHSHVYWYRQLPEEGLKFMVYLQKENIIDESGMPKERFSAEFPKEGPSILRIQQVVRGDSAAYFCASSPRTGAYNQPQHFGDGTRLSIL.